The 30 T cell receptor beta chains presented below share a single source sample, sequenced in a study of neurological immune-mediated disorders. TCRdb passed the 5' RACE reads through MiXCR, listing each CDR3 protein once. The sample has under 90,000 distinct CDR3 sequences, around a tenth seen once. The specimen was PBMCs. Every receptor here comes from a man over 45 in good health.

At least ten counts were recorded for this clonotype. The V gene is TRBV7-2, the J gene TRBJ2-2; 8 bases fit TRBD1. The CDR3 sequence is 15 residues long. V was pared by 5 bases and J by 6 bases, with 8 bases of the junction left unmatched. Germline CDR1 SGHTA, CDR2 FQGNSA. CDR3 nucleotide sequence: TGTGCCAGCAGCCGGGACAGGATTTACGCCGGGGAGCTGTTTTTT. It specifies CASSRDRIYAGELFF.

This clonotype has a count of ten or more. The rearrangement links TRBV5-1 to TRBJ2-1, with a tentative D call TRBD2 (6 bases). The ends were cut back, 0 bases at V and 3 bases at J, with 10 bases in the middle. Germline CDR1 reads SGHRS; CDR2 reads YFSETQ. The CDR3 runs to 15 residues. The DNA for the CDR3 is TGCGCCAGCAGCTTGGGACCGGGAGACTACAATGAGCAGTTCTTC. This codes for CASSLGPGDYNEQFF.

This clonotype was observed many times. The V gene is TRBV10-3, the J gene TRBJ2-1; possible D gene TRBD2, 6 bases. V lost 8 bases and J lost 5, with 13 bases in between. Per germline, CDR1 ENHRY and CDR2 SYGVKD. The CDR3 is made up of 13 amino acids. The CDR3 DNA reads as TGTGCCATCTGGACGGGAGCCAACAATGAGCAGTTCTTC. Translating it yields CAIWTGANNEQFF.

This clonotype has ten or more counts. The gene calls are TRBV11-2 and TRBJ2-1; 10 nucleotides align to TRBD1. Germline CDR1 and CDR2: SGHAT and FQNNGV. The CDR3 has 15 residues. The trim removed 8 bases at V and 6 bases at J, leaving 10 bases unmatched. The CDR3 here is CASSAGQGYVNEQFF. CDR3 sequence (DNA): TGTGCCAGCTCCGCGGGACAGGGGTATGTCAATGAGCAGTTCTTC.

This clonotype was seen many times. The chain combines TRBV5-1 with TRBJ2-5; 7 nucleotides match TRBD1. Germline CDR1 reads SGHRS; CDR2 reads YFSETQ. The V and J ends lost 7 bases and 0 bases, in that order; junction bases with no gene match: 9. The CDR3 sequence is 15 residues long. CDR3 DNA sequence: TGCGCCAGCTTTGGGAACAGGGGTAACCAAGAGACCCAGTACTTC. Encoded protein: CASFGNRGNQETQYF.

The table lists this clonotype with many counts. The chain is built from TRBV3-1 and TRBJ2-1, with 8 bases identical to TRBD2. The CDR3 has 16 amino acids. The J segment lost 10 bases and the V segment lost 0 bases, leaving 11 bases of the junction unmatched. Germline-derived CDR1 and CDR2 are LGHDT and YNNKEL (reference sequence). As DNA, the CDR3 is TGTGCCAGCAGCCAAGATTTCCAGCGGGGGATACAAGAGCAGTTCTTC. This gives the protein CASSQDFQRGIQEQFF.

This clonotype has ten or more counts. The CDR3 is CASSLGWGYTF. The CDR3 DNA reads TGTGCCAGCAGTTTAGGATGGGGCTACACCTTC. The chain has TRBV28 and TRBJ1-2; D gene ambiguous. CDR1 and CDR2 (germline): MDHEN, SYDVKM. The CDR3 has 11 amino acids. The V end was cut by 2 bases, the J end by 8 bases, with 6 bases between.

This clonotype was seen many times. The CDR3 region has the DNA TGTGCCAGCAGCTTAGACGGGACTAGCGGGAGTTCTTCCAAAAACATTCAGTACTTC. This translates into CASSLDGTSGSSSKNIQYF. The V call is TRBV7-2, the J call TRBJ2-4, with TRBD2 matching over 14 bases. CDR1 SGHTA and CDR2 FQGNSA come from the germline V gene. V lost 1 base, J lost 2 bases, and 7 bases stayed unmatched. The length of the CDR3 is 19 residues.

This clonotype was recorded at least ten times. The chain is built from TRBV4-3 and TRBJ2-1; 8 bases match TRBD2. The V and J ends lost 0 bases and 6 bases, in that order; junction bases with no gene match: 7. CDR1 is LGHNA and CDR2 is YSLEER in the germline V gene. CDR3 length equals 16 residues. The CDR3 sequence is CASSQDSGNRVNEQFF. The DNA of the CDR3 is TGCGCCAGCAGCCAAGATAGCGGGAACAGGGTCAATGAGCAGTTCTTC.

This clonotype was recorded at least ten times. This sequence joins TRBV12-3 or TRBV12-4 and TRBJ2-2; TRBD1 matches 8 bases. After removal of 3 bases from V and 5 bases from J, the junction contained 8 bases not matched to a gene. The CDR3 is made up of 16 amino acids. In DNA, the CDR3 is TGTGCCAGCAGTTTGGGGCAGGGGGCGAGGACCGGGGAGCTGTTTTTT. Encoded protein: CASSLGQGARTGELFF.

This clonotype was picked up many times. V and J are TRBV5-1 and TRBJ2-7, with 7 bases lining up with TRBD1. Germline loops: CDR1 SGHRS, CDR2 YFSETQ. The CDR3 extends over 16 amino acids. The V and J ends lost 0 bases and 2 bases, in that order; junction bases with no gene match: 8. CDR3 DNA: TGCGCCAGCAGCTTGGCCGGTGGGACAGCTACCTACGAGCAGTACTTC. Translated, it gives CASSLAGGTATYEQYF.

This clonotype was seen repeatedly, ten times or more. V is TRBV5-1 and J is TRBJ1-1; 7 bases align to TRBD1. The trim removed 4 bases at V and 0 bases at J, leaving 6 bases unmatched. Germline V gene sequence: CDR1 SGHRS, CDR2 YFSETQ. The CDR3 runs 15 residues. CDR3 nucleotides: TGCGCCAGCAGCCCTACTGGACAGGTGAACACTGAAGCTTTCTTT. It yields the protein CASSPTGQVNTEAFF.

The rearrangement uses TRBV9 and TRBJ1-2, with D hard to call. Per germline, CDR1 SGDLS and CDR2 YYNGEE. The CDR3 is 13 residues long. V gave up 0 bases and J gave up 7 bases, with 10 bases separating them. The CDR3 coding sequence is TGTGCCAGCAGCGTAGATAGTGAGCGTGGCTACACCTTC. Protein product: CASSVDSERGYTF.

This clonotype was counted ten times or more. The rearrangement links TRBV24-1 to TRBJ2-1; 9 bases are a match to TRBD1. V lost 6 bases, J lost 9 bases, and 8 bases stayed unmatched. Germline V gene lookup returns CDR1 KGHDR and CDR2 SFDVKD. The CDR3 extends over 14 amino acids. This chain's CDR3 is CATSSGTGRREQFF. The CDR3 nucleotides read TGTGCCACCAGTAGTGGGACAGGGCGGCGTGAGCAGTTCTTC.

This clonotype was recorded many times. For the CDR3, the DNA is TGTGCCAGCAGTTACTCTAGTGGATCTCCAGCGGGAGGGCCCGCCTACAATGAGCAGTTCTTC. It specifies CASSYSSGSPAGGPAYNEQFF. The genes are TRBV6-5 and TRBJ2-1, with 10 bases fitting TRBD2. V shed 0 bases, J shed 2 bases, and the junction held 16 bases outside the gene matches. Looked up from germline, CDR1 is MNHEY and CDR2 is SVGAGI. The CDR3 loop spans 21 amino acids.

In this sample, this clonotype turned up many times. The CDR3 DNA reads as TGTGCCACCAGCAGAGGGTTTGGGGACAGCAATCAGCCCCAGCATTTT. This codes for CATSRGFGDSNQPQHF. The rearrangement uses TRBV15 and TRBJ1-5, with D perhaps TRBD1 (5 bases). CDR1 is LNHNV and CDR2 is YYDKDF in the germline V gene (reference sequence). This CDR3 contains 16 residues. Trimming cost V 1 base and J 1 base, with 11 bases left between them.

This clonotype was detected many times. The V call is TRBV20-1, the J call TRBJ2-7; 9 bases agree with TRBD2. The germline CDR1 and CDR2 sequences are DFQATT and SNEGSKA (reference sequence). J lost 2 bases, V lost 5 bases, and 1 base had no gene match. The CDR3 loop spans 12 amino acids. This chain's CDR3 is CSAASGTYEQYF. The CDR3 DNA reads TGCAGTGCTGCTAGCGGGACCTACGAGCAGTACTTC.

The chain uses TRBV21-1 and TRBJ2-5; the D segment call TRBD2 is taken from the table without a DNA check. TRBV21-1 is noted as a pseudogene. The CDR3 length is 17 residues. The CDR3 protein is CASSLSAVGTNRETQYF. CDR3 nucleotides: TGTGCCAGCAGCTTATCAGCGGTGGGAACAAATCGGGAGACCCAGTACTTC.

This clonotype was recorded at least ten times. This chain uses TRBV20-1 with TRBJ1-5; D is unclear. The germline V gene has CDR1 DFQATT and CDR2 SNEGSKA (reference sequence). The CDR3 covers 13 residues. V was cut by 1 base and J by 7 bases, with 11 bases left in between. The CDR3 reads CSARGAGWQPQHF. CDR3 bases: TGCAGTGCTAGAGGGGCAGGATGGCAGCCCCAGCATTTT.

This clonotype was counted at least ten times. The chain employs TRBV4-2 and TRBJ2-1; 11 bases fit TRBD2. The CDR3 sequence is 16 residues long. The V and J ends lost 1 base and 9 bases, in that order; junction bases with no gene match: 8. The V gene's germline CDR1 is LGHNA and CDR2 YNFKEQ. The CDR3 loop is CASSQVAGGPVSEQFF. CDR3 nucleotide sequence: TGTGCCAGCAGCCAAGTAGCGGGAGGGCCCGTTAGTGAGCAGTTCTTC.

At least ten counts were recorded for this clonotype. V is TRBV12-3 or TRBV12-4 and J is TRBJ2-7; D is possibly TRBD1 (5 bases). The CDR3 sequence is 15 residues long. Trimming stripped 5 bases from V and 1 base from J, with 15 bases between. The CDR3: CASSLKVGRSYEQYF. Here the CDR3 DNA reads TGTGCCAGCAGTCTTAAGGTGGGGCGATCCTACGAGCAGTACTTC.

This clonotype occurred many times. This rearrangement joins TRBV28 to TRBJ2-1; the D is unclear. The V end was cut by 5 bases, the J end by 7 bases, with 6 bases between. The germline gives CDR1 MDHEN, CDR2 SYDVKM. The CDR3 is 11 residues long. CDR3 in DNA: TGTGCCAGCAGTGGTTGGAATGAGCAGTTCTTC. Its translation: CASSGWNEQFF.

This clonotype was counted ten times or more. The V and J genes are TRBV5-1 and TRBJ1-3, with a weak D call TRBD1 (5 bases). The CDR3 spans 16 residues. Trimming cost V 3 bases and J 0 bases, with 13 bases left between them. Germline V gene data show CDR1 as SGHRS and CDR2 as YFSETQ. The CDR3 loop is CASSSTGRSSGNTIYF. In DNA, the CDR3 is TGCGCCAGCAGCTCCACGGGACGGAGCTCTGGAAACACCATATATTTT.

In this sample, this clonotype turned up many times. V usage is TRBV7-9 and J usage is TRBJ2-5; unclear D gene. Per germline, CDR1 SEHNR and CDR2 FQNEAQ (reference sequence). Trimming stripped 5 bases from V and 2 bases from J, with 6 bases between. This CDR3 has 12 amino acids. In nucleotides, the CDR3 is TGTGCCAGCAGCAAGAGTCAAGAGACCCAGTACTTC. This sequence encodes CASSKSQETQYF.

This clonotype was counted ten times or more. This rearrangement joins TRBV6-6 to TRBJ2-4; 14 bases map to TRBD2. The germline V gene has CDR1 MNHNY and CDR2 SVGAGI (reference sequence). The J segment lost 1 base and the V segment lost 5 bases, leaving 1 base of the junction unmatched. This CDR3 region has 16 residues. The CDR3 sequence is CASSGLAGGAKNIQYF. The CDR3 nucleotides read TGTGCCAGCAGTGGACTAGCGGGGGGTGCCAAAAACATTCAGTACTTC.

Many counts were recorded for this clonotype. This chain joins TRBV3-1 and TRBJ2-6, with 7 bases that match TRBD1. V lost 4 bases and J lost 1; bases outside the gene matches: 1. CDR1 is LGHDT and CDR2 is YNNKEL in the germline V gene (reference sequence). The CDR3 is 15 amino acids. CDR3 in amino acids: CASSRQGSGANVLTF. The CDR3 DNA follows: TGTGCCAGCAGCCGACAGGGTTCTGGGGCCAACGTCCTGACTTTC.

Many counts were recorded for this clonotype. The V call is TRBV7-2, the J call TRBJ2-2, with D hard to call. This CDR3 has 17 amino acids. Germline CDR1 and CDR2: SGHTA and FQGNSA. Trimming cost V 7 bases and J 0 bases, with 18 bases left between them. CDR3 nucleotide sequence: TGTGCCAGCAATCCCCTCGCGACGTCAGCGAACACCGGGGAGCTGTTTTTT. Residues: CASNPLATSANTGELFF.

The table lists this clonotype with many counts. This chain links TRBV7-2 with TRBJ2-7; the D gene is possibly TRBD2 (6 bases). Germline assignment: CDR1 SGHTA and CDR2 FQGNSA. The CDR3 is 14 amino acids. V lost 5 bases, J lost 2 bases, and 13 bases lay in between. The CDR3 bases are TGTGCCAGCAGCCTGGGGGGTGGGACCTACGAGCAGTACTTC. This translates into CASSLGGGTYEQYF.

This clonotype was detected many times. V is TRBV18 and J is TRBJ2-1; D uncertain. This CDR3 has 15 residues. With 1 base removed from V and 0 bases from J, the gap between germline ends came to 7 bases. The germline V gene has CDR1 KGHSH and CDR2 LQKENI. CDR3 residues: CASSPRSRSYNEQFF. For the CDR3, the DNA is TGTGCCAGCTCACCACGGAGCCGCTCCTACAATGAGCAGTTCTTC. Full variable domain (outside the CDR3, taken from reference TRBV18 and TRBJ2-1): NAGVMQNPRHLVRRRGQEARLRCSPMKGHSHVYWYRQLPEEGLKFMVYLQKENIIDESGMPKERFSAEFPKEGPSILRIQQVVRGDSAAYFCASSPRSRSYNEQFFGPGTRLTVL.

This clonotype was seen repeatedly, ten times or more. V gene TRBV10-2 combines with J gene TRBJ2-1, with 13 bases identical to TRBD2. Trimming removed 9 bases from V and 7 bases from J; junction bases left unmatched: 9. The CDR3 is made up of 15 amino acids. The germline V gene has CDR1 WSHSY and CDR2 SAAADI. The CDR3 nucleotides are TGCGCCAGTGGTCTTACTAGCGGGAGGGGTAATGAGCAGTTCTTC. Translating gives CASGLTSGRGNEQFF.